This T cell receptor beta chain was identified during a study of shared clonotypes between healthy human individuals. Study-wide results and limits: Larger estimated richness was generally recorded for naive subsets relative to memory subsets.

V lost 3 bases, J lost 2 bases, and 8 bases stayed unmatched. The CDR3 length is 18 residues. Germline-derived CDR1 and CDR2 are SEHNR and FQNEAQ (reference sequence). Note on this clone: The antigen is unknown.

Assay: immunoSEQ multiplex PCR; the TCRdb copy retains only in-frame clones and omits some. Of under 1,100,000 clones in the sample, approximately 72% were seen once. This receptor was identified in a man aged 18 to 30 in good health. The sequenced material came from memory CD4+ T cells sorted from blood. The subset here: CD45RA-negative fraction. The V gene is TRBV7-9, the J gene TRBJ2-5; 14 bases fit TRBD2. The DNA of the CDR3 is TGTGCCAGCAGCTTTGGGACTAGCGGGAGAGGCGGGCAAGAGACCCAGTACTTC. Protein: CASSFGTSGRGGQETQYF. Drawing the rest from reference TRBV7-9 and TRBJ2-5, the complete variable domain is DTGVSQNPRHKITKRGQNVTFRCDPISEHNRLYWYRQTLGQGPEFLTYFQNEAQLEKSRLLSDRFSAERPKGSFSTLEIQRTEQGDSAMYLCASSFGTSGRGGQETQYFGPGTRLLVL.